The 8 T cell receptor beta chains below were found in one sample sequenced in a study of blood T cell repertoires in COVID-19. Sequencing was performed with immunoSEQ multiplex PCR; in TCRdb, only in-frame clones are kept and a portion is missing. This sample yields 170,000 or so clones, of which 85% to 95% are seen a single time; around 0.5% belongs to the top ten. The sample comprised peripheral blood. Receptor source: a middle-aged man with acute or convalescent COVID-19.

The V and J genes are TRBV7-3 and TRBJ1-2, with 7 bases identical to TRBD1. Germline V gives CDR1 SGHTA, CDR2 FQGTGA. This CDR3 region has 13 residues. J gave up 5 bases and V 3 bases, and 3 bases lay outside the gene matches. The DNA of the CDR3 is TGTGCCAGCAGCTTGTCAGGGGGGTATGGCTACACCTTC. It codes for CASSLSGGYGYTF.

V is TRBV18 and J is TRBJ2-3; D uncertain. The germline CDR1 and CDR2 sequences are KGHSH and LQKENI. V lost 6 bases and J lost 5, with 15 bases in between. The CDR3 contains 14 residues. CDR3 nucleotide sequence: TGTGCCAGCTCCTTGAGCCTCACCGAAGATACGCAGTATTTT. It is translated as CASSLSLTEDTQYF.

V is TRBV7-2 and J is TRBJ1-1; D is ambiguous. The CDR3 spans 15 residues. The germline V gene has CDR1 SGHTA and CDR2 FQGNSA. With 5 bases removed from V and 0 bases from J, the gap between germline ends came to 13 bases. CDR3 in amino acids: CASSARGSMNTEAFF. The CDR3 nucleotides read TGTGCCAGCAGCGCCCGAGGCAGTATGAACACTGAAGCTTTCTTT.

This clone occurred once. As DNA, the CDR3 is TGTGCCAGCAGCCCCCCCGGGACAGGGGAAGAGACCCAGTACTTC. Its translation: CASSPPGTGEETQYF. The rearrangement uses TRBV7-9 and TRBJ2-5, with TRBD1 matching 10 bases. This CDR3 region has 15 residues. Germline V lookup: CDR1 SEHNR, CDR2 FQNEAQ (reference sequence). J lost 3 bases, V lost 5 bases, and 6 bases had no gene match. Full variable domain (outside the CDR3, taken from reference TRBV7-9 and TRBJ2-5): DTGVSQNPRHKITKRGQNVTFRCDPISEHNRLYWYRQTLGQGPEFLTYFQNEAQLEKSRLLSDRFSAERPKGSFSTLEIQRTEQGDSAMYLCASSPPGTGEETQYFGPGTRLLVL.

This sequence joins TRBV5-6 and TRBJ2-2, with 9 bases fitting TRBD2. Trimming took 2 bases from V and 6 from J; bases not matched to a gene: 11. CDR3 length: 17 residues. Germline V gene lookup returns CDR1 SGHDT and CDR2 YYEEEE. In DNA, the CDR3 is TGTGCCAGCAGCTTCCTGTGGGGAGCGGGGGGACCCGGGGAGCTGTTTTTT. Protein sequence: CASSFLWGAGGPGELFF.

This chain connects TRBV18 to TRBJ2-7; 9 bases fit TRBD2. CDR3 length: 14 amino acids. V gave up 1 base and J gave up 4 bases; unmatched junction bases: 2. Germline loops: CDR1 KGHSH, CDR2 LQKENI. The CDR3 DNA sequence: TGTGCCAGCTCACCACTAGCGGGAGTATACGAGCAGTACTTC. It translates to CASSPLAGVYEQYF. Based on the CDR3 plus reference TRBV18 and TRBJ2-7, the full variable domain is NAGVMQNPRHLVRRRGQEARLRCSPMKGHSHVYWYRQLPEEGLKFMVYLQKENIIDESGMPKERFSAEFPKEGPSILRIQQVVRGDSAAYFCASSPLAGVYEQYFGPGTRLTVT.

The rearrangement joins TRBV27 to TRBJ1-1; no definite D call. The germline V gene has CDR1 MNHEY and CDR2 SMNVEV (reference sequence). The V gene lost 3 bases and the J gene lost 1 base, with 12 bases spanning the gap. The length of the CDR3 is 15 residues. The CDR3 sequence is CASSFLSVANTEAFF. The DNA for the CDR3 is TGTGCCAGCAGTTTCCTCTCGGTCGCGAACACTGAAGCTTTCTTT.

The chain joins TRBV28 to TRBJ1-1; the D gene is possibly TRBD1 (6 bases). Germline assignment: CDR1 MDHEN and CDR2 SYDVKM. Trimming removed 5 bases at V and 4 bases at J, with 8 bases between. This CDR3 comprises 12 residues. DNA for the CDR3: TGTGCCAGCAGTAGGGGGACCACTGAAGCTTTCTTT. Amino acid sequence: CASSRGTTEAFF.